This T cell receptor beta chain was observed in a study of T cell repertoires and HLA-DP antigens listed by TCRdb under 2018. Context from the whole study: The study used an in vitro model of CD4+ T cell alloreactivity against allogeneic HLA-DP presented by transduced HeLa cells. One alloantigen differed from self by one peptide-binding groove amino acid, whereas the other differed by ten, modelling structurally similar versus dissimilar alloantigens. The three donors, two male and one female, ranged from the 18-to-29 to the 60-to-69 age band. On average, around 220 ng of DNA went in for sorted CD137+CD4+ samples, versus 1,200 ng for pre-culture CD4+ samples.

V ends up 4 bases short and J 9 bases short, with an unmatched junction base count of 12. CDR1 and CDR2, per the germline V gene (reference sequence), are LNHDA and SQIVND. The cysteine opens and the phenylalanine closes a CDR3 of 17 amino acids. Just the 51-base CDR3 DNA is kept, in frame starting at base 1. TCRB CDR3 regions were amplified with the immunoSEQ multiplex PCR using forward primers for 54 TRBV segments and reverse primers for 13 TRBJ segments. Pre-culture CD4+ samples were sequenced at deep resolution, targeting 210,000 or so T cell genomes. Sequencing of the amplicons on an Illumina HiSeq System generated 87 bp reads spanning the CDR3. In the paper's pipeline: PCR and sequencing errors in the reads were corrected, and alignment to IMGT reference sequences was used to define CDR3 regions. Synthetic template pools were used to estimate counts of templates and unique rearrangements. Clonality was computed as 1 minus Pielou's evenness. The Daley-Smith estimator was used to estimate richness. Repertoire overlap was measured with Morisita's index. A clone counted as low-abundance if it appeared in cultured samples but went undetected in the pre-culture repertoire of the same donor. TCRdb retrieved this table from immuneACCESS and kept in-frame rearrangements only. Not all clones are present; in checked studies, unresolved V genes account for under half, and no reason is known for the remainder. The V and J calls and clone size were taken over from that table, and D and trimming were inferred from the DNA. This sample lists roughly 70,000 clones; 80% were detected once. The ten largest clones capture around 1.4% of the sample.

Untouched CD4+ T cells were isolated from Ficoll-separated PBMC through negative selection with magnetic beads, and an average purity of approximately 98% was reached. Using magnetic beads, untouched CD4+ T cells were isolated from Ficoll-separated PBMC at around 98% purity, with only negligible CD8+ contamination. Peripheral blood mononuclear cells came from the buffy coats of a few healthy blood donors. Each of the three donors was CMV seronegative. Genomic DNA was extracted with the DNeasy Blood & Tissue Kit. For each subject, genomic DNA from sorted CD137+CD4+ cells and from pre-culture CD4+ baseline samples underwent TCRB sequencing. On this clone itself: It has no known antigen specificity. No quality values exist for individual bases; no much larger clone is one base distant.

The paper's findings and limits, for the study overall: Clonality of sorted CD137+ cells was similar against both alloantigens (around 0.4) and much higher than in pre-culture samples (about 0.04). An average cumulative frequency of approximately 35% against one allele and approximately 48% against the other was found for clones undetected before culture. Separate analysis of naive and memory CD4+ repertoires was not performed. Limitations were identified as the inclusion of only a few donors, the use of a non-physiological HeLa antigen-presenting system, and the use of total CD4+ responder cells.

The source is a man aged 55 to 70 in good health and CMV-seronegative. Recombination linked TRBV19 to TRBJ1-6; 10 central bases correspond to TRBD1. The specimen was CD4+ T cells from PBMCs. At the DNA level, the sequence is TGTGCCAGTAGTACACCAGTTGGGACAGGGGTTGGTTCACCCCTCCACTTT. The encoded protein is CASSTPVGTGVGSPLHF.